A selection of T cell receptor beta chains follows, all from one sample in a study of shared clonotypes between healthy human individuals. The assay was immunoSEQ multiplex PCR, and TCRdb's table has in-frame clones only and misses some. Counted here are roughly 2,000,000 clones, approximately 94% occurring once; the ten biggest clones make up more than 0.95%. Input material: naive CD8+ T cells sorted from blood. Receptor source: a young man in good health. CDR3s include the opening cysteine and the closing phenylalanine or tryptophan. Fields, in order: D gene, clone size, V gene, J gene, CDR3 DNA, CDR3 protein. The D gene is left open where the match is weak. Rows may omit the clone size; those that give it use once, few, many or a size class.

-	-	TRBV5-1	TRBJ2-2	TGCGCCAGCTACAACACCGGGGAGCTGTTTTTT	CASYNTGELFF
-	-	TRBV6-1	TRBJ2-1	TGTGCCAGCAGTGCCGAGACTAGTCGGTTTGGGGAAGAGCAGTTCTTC	CASSAETSRFGEEQFF
-	-	TRBV19	TRBJ2-7	TGTGCCAGTAGTGAGGGGATATTGGGCTACGAGCAGTACTTC	CASSEGILGYEQYF
-	-	TRBV19	TRBJ2-7	TGTGCCAGTAGTATAGATCTATTCGGGTCCGAGCAGTACTTC	CASSIDLFGSEQYF
-	-	TRBV14	TRBJ1-2	TGTGCCAGCAGCCAAGGCAGCCTCTATGGCTACACCTTC	CASSQGSLYGYTF
-	-	TRBV13	TRBJ2-7	TGTGCCAGCAGCTTAATAGGTGAAGGTAGAACCTACGAGCAGTACTTC	CASSLIGEGRTYEQYF
TRBD2	-	TRBV5-4	TRBJ2-3	TGTGCCAGCAGCTCCTTAGCGGGTGGGACGTCTAGCACAGATACGCAGTATTTT	CASSSLAGGTSSTDTQYF
-	-	TRBV15	TRBJ1-1	TGTGCCACCAGCAGGGGAACGGGCATTGGGGGCACTGAAGCTTTCTTT	CATSRGTGIGGTEAFF
-	once	TRBV7-9	TRBJ2-7	TGTGCCAGCAGCTTAGACTACGATTCCTACGAGCAGTACTTC	CASSLDYDSYEQYF
TRBD1	-	TRBV19	TRBJ2-7	TGTGCCAGTAGTATGGGACAGGATCTAAGCTACGAGCAGTACTTC	CASSMGQDLSYEQYF
-	-	TRBV4-3	TRBJ2-3	TGCGCCAGCAGCCAAGAGACGGGTGGCACAGATACGCAGTATTTT	CASSQETGGTDTQYF
-	-	TRBV6-1	TRBJ2-1	TGTGCCAGCTACCCCCGGGGTTCCTACAATGAGCAGTTCTTC	CASYPRGSYNEQFF
TRBD2	once	TRBV9	TRBJ2-3	TGTGCCAGCAGCGTTGCGGGGGGGGTCACAGATACGCAGTATTTT	CASSVAGGVTDTQYF
-	-	TRBV4-3	TRBJ2-2	TGCGCCAGCAGCCAAGACACCGCCGGGGAGCTGTTTTTT	CASSQDTAGELFF
TRBD1	-	TRBV7-2	TRBJ2-7	TGTGCCAGCAGCTTAGAAACAGGGGGCGGTTTATACGAGCAGTACTTC	CASSLETGGGLYEQYF
TRBD1	once	TRBV10-3	TRBJ1-5	TGTGCCATCAGTGAAAGGGGGGGACAGGGCAATCAGCCCCAGCATTTT	CAISERGGQGNQPQHF
TRBD1	-	TRBV5-1	TRBJ2-6	TGCGCCAGCAGCCAAGACAGGGCGGCCGGGGCCAACGTCCTGACTTTC	CASSQDRAAGANVLTF
-	-	TRBV27	TRBJ2-7	TGTGCCAGCGGCACCCGAGGGGGACCCTACGAGCAGTACTTC	CASGTRGGPYEQYF
-	-	TRBV13	TRBJ2-5	TGTGCCAGCAGCTTGGGTCTTATGGAGACCCAGTACTTC	CASSLGLMETQYF
-	-	TRBV9	TRBJ2-3	TGTGCCAGCAGCCCCCATGGTCAGGAGTTAGGCACAGATACGCAGTATTTT	CASSPHGQELGTDTQYF
-	-	TRBV27	TRBJ2-1	TGTGCCAGCAGCCCGAATGGTGGCAATGAGCAGTTCTTC	CASSPNGGNEQFF
TRBD2	-	TRBV5-6	TRBJ2-7	TGTGCCAGCAGCTTCCTAGCGGGGGACCCATACGAGCAGTACTTC	CASSFLAGDPYEQYF
-	-	TRBV30	TRBJ2-7	TGTGCCTGGAACCTCGGCACCGGCGGATACGAGCAGTACTTC	CAWNLGTGGYEQYF
-	-	TRBV19	TRBJ2-3	TGTGCCACCAAGGAAGGCCCTAAGGATACGCAGTATTTT	CATKEGPKDTQYF
-	-	TRBV10-2	TRBJ1-2	TGCGCCAGCAGTCCGACTAGAGACTATGGCTACACCTTC	CASSPTRDYGYTF
-	-	TRBV6-6	TRBJ1-2	TGTGCCAGCAGTTACTCCGAAGGGGTGTATGGCTACACCTTC	CASSYSEGVYGYTF
-	-	TRBV19	TRBJ2-1	TGTGCCAGTAGTATAGTAGCTAGCCACAATGAGCAGTTCTTC	CASSIVASHNEQFF
TRBD1	-	TRBV11-2	TRBJ2-1	TGTGCCAGCCTGGGACAGGGGGTATACAATGAGCAGTTCTTC	CASLGQGVYNEQFF
-	-	TRBV10-3	TRBJ2-7	TGTGCCATCAGTGAAGGGGGGGGATACGAGCAGTACTTC	CAISEGGGYEQYF
-	-	TRBV6-5	TRBJ2-5	TGTGCCAGCAGTTACCGCAGCGAAGAGACCCAGTACTTC	CASSYRSEETQYF
-	-	TRBV14	TRBJ1-2	TGTGCCAGCAGCCAAGATGCAGACTATGGCTACACCTTC	CASSQDADYGYTF
-	-	TRBV4-1	TRBJ2-3	TGCGCCAGCAGCCAAGACTTAGCGCCGGTGACAGATACGCAGTATTTT	CASSQDLAPVTDTQYF
TRBD2	-	TRBV5-1	TRBJ2-2	TGCGCCAGCAGCTCGATAGCGGGCCTCGGGAACACCGGGGAGCTGTTTTTT	CASSSIAGLGNTGELFF
-	-	TRBV28	TRBJ1-1	TGTGCCAGCAGTTTAGGATCATCGGGACACTTGAACACTGAAGCTTTCTTT	CASSLGSSGHLNTEAFF
-	few	TRBV10-1	TRBJ1-2	TGCGCCAGCAGTGAGGGTCGGGTGGGCAGAAGCTATGGCTACACCTTC	CASSEGRVGRSYGYTF
-	-	TRBV29-1	TRBJ2-5	TGCAGCGTTGATATGGGGCCCCAAGAGACCCAGTACTTC	CSVDMGPQETQYF
-	-	TRBV19	TRBJ2-3	TGTGCCAGTAGTATAGAGCCGGCAGATACGCAGTATTTT	CASSIEPADTQYF
-	-	TRBV5-1	TRBJ2-3	TGCGCCAGCAGCTTAACTAGCACAGATACGCAGTATTTT	CASSLTSTDTQYF
-	-	TRBV5-4	TRBJ2-5	TGTGCCAGCAGCTTGGTGCCGGGGGAGACCCAGTACTTC	CASSLVPGETQYF
-	-	TRBV2	TRBJ1-5	TGTGCCAGCAGTGAACGGGCACCTAGCAATCAGCCCCAGCATTTT	CASSERAPSNQPQHF
TRBD1	-	TRBV5-5	TRBJ2-7	TGTGCCAGCAGCTTGACAGGGGGATACGAGCAGTACTTC	CASSLTGGYEQYF
TRBD1	few	TRBV4-1	TRBJ1-1	TGCGCCAGCAGCCAACGACAGGGGATAGTTACTGAAGCTTTCTTT	CASSQRQGIVTEAFF
-	-	TRBV2	TRBJ1-4	TGTGCCAGCACCCCTACGGGGCCGGCTAATGAAAAACTGTTTTTT	CASTPTGPANEKLFF
TRBD2	-	TRBV9	TRBJ2-3	TGTGCCAGCAGCGGCAGCGGGAGGAGCACAGATACGCAGTATTTT	CASSGSGRSTDTQYF
TRBD2	-	TRBV19	TRBJ2-7	TGTGCCACCTCCCGGGAGGGAGGGATGTCCTACGAGCAGTACTTC	CATSREGGMSYEQYF
TRBD1	-	TRBV5-4	TRBJ2-7	TGTGCCAGCAGATATCAGGGGGCGGACGAGCAGTACTTC	CASRYQGADEQYF
TRBD1	once	TRBV11-2	TRBJ2-7	TGTGCCAGCAGCCGTCCGGGACAGGGGTATATCGAGCAGTACTTC	CASSRPGQGYIEQYF
-	-	TRBV29-1	TRBJ2-3	TGCAGCACAGAGGGGGCTAGCGGTTTCACAGATACGCAGTATTTT	CSTEGASGFTDTQYF
TRBD1	-	TRBV4-1	TRBJ2-5	TGCGCCAGCAGCCAACGACAGGGGGCCTGGGAGACCCAGTACTTC	CASSQRQGAWETQYF
-	-	TRBV6-5	TRBJ1-2	TGTGCCAGCAGTTTCAGGGGACCCCTCTATGGCTACACCTTC	CASSFRGPLYGYTF
TRBD1	-	TRBV6-5	TRBJ1-5	TGTGCCAGCAGTTCTCAGGGGGCCGGGCAGCCCCAGCATTTT	CASSSQGAGQPQHF
-	-	TRBV27	TRBJ2-7	TGTGCCAGCAGTCCGGCTACTAGCACCTACGAGCAGTACTTC	CASSPATSTYEQYF
TRBD1	-	TRBV5-6	TRBJ2-1	TGTGCCAGCAGCTTGCCATTAATCCGGGACAGTCTCAACAATGAGCAGTTCTTC	CASSLPLIRDSLNNEQFF
-	-	TRBV19	TRBJ2-7	TGTGCCAGTAGTCCGCGGGGAACCCACTACGAGCAGTACTTC	CASSPRGTHYEQYF
-	once	TRBV6-6	TRBJ1-2	TGTGCCAGCACTCAAGCGGGAGGCTACACCTTC	CASTQAGGYTF